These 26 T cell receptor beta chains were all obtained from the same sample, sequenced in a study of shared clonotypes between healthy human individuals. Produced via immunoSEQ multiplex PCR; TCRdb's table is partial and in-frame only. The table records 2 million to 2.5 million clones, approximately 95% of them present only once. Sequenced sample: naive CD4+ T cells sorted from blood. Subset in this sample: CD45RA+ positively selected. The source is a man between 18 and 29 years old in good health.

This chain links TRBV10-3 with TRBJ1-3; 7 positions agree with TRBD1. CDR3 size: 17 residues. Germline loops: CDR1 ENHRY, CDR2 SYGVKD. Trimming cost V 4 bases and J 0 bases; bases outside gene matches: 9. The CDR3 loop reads CAISGEQGSPSGNTIYF. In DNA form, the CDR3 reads TGTGCCATCAGTGGGGAACAGGGGTCCCCCTCTGGAAACACCATATATTTT.

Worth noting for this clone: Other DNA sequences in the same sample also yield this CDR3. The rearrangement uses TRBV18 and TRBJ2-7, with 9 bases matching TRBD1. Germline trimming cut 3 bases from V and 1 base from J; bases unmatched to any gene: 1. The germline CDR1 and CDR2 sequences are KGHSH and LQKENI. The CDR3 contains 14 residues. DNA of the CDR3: TGTGCCAGCTCACCGGGACAGGGATCCTACGAGCAGTACTTC. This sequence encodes CASSPGQGSYEQYF.

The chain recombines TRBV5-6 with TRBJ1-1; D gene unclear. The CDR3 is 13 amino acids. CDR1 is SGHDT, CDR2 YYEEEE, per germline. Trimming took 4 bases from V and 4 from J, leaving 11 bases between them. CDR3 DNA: TGTGCCAGCAGCGTAAGGGAGGGCACTGAAGCTTTCTTT. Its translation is CASSVREGTEAFF.

The CDR3: CASRSSGENEQFF. DNA for the CDR3: TGTGCCAGCAGGAGCTCAGGGGAGAATGAGCAGTTCTTC. The rearrangement links TRBV6-1 to TRBJ2-1, with D possibly being TRBD1 (6 bases). Deletions cut 6 bases from V and 7 bases from J, with 13 bases between. The CDR3 covers 13 residues. Germline CDR1 MNHNS, CDR2 SASEGT.

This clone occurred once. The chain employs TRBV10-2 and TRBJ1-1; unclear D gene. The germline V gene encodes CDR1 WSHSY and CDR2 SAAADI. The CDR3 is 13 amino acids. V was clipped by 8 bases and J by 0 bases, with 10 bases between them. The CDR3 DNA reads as TGCGCCAGCCAGCAGGCAATGAACACTGAAGCTTTCTTT. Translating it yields CASQQAMNTEAFF.

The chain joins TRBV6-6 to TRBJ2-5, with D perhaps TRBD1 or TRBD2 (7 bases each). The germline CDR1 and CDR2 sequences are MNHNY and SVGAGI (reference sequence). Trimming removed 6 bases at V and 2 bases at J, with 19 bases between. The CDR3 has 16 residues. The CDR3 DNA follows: TGTGCCAGCAGCCGGGGGGCTTGGGGACAGCAAGAGACCCAGTACTTC. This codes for CASSRGAWGQQETQYF.

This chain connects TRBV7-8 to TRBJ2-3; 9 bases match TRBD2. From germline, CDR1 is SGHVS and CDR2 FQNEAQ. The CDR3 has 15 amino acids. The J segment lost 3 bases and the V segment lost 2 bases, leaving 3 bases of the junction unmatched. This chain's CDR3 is CASSLMREGTDTQYF. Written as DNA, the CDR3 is TGTGCCAGCAGCTTAATGCGGGAGGGAACAGATACGCAGTATTTT.

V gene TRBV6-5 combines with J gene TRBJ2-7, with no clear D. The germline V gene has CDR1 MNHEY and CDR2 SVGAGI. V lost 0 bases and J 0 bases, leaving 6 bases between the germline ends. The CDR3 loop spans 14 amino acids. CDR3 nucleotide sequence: TGTGCCAGCAGTTACTCGAAAAACTCCTACGAGCAGTACTTC. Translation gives CASSYSKNSYEQYF.

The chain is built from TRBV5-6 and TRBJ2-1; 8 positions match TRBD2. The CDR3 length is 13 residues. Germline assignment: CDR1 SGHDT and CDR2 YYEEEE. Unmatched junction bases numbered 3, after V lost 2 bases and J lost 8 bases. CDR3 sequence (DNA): TGTGCCAGCAGCTTACTTAGCGGGGATGAGCAGTTCTTC. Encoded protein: CASSLLSGDEQFF.

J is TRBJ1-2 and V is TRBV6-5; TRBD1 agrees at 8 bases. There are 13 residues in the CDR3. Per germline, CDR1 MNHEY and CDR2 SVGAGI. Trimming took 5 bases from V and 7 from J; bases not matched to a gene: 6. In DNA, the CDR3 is TGTGCCAGCAGTACGACAGGGACAGGTGGCTACACCTTC. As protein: CASSTTGTGGYTF.

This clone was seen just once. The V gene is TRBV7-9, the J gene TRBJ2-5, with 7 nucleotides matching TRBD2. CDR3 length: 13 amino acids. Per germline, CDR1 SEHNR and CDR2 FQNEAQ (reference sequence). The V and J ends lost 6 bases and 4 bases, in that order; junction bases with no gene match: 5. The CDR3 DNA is TGTGCCAGCAGTTTACTAGCGCCAGAGACCCAGTACTTC. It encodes CASSLLAPETQYF.

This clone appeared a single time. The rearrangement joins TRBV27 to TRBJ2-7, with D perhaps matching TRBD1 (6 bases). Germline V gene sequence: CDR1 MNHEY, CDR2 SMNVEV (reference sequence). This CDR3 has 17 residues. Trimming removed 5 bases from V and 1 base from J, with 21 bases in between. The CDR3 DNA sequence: TGTGCCAGCAGTCCCTATATTCGACAGGTAGGGTCCTACGAGCAGTACTTC. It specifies CASSPYIRQVGSYEQYF.

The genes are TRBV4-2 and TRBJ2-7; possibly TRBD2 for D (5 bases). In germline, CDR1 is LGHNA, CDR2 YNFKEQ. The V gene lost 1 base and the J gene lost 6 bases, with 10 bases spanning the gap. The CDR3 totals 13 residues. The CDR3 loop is CASSQVLVSEQYF. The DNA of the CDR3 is TGTGCCAGCAGCCAAGTACTAGTTAGCGAGCAGTACTTC.

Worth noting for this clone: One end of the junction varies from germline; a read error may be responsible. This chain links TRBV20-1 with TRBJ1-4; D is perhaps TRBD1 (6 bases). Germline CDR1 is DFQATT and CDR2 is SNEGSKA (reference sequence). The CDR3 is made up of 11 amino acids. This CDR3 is CSASRGERVVF. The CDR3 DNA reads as TGCAGTGCTAGTAGGGGGGAAAGGGTTGTTTTT.

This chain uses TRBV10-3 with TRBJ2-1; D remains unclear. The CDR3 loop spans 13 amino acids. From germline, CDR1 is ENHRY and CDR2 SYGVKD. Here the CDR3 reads CATRNGSYNEQFF. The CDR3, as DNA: TGTGCTACCCGAAACGGTTCCTACAATGAGCAGTTCTTC.

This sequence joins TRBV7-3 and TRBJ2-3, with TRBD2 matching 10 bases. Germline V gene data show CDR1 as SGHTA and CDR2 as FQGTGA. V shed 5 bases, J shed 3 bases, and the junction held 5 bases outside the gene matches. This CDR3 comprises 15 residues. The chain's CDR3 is CASSQAGGPTDTQYF. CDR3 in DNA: TGTGCCAGCAGCCAAGCGGGGGGGCCAACAGATACGCAGTATTTT.

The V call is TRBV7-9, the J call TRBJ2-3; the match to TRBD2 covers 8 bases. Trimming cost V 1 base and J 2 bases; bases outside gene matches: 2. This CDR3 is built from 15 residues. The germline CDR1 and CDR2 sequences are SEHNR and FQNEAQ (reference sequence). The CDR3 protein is CASSLGGGTTDTQYF. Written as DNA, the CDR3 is TGTGCCAGCAGCTTAGGCGGGGGGACCACAGATACGCAGTATTTT.

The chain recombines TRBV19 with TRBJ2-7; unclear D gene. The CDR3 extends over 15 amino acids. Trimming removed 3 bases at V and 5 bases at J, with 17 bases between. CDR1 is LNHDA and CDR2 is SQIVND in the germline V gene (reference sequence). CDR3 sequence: CASSMEHNLLNEQYF. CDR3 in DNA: TGTGCCAGTAGTATGGAACATAACCTCCTGAACGAGCAGTACTTC.

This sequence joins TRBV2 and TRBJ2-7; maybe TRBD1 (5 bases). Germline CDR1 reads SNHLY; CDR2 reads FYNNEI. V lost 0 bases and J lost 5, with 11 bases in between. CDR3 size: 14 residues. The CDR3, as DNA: TGTGCCAGCAGTGAAGCAACAGGCGTCCACGAGCAGTACTTC. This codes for CASSEATGVHEQYF.

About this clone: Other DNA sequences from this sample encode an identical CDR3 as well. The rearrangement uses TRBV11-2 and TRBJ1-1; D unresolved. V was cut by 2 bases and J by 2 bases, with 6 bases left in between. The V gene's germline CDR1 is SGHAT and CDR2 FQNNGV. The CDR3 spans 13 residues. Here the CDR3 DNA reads TGTGCCAGCAGCTTACAGGAAAACACTGAAGCTTTCTTT. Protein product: CASSLQENTEAFF.

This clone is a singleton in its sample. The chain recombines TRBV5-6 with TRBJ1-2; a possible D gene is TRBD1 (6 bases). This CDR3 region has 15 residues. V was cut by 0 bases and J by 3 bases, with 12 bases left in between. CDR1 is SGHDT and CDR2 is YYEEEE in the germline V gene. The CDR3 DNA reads TGTGCCAGCAGCTTGGATAGTAGGGGGTACTATGGCTACACCTTC. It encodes CASSLDSRGYYGYTF.

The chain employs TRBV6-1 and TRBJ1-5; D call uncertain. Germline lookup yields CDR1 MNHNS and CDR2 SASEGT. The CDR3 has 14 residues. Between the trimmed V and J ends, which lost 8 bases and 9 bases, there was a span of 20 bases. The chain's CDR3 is CASAEEGRFRPQHF. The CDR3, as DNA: TGTGCCAGCGCTGAGGAGGGCAGGTTCCGGCCCCAGCATTTT.

CDR3 protein: CASSVPLSDTQYF. In DNA, the CDR3 is TGCGCCAGCAGCGTCCCGCTCTCAGATACGCAGTATTTT. The chain carries TRBV4-1 and TRBJ2-3; D is unresolved. Between the trimmed V and J ends, which lost 5 bases and 4 bases, there was a span of 10 bases. Germline CDR1 reads MGHRA; CDR2 reads YSYEKL. CDR3 length: 13 residues.

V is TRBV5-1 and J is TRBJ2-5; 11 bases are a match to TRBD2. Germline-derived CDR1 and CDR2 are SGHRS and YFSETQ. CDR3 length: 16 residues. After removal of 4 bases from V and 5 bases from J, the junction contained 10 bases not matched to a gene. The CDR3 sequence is CASSPRPSGGSETQYF. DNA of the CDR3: TGCGCCAGCAGCCCACGTCCTAGCGGGGGGAGTGAGACCCAGTACTTC. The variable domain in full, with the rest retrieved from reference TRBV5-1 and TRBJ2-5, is KAGVTQTPRYLIKTRGQQVTLSCSPISGHRSVSWYQQTPGQGLQFLFEYFSETQRNKGNFPGRFSGRQFSNSRSEMNVSTLELGDSALYLCASSPRPSGGSETQYFGPGTRLLVL.

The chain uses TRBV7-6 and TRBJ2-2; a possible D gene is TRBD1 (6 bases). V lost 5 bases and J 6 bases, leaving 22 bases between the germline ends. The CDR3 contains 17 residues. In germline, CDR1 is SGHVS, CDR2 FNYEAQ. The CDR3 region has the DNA TGTGCCAGCAGCCCCTCCTCCGGACAGTACGGGGCCGGGGAGCTGTTTTTT. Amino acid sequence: CASSPSSGQYGAGELFF.

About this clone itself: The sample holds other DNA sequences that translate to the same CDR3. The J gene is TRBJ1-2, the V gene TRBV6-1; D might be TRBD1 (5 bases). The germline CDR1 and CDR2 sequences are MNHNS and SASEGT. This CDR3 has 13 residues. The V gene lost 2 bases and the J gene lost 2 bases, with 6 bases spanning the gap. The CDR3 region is CASSEWGNYGYTF. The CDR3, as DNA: TGTGCCAGCAGTGAATGGGGGAACTATGGCTACACCTTC.